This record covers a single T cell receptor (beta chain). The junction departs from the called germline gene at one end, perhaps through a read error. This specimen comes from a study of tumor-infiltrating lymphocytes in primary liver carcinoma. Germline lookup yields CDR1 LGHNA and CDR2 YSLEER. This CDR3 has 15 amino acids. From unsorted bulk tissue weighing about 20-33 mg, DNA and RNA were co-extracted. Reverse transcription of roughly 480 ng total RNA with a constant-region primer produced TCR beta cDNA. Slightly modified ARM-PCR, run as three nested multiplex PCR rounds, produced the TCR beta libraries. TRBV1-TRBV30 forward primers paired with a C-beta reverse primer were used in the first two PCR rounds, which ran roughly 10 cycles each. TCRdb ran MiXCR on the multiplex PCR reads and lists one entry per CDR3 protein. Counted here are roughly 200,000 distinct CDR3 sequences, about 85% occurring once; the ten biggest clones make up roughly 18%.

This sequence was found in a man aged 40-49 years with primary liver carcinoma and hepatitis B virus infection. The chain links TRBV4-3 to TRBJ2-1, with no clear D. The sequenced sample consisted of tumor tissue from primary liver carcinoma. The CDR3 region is CACSQVTVLYKEQFF. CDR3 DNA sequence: TGCGCCTGCAGCCAAGTAACAGTCCTCTACAAAGAGCAGTTCTTC.